Following are 15 T cell receptor beta chains from one sample sequenced in a study of control samples from healthy donors and cancer patients. Repertoires were generated with immunoSEQ multiplex PCR, while TCRdb's copy carries only in-frame clones and drops some. The table has 90,000 to 100,000 clones, roughly 83% seen once. Sample: blood. These receptors all stem from a woman aged 30 to 39 in good health.

This clone has just a few counts. The chain uses TRBV7-2 and TRBJ1-6; 8 nucleotides line up with TRBD1. This CDR3 has 17 residues. V shed 6 bases, J shed 0 bases, and the junction held 7 bases outside the gene matches. Germline CDR1 and CDR2: SGHTA and FQGNSA. The CDR3 bases are TGTGCCAGCAGGCGACAGGGGTACAGCTCCTATAATTCACCCCTCCACTTT. Its protein is CASRRQGYSSYNSPLHF.

The chain recombines TRBV19 with TRBJ1-2; 9 bases align to TRBD1. The CDR3 is 13 residues long. Germline trimming cut 3 bases from V and 8 bases from J; bases unmatched to any gene: 4. CDR1 and CDR2 (germline): LNHDA, SQIVND (reference sequence). CDR3 protein: CASSMDRGRGYTF. The CDR3 nucleotides are TGTGCCAGTAGTATGGACAGGGGTCGGGGCTACACCTTC.

This rearrangement joins TRBV5-1 to TRBJ2-3; TRBD2 matches 8 bases. The junction had 5 bases not matched to a gene; V was cut back by 1 base and J by 4 bases. The CDR3 has 15 residues. Germline CDR1 is SGHRS and CDR2 is YFSETQ. CDR3 sequence: CASSLTAGDSDTQYF. Here the CDR3 DNA reads TGCGCCAGCAGCTTGACAGCGGGGGATTCAGATACGCAGTATTTT.

J is TRBJ1-6 and V is TRBV6-2 or TRBV6-3; 8 nucleotides align to TRBD1. V shed 5 bases and J 6 bases; nucleotides not matched to a gene: 6. CDR3 length: 15 residues. Germline CDR1 and CDR2: MNHEY and SVGEGT. The CDR3, as DNA: TGTGCCAGCAGTCAGACAGGGGTCGGTAATTCACCCCTCCACTTT. It is translated as CASSQTGVGNSPLHF.

This sequence joins TRBV6-2 or TRBV6-3 and TRBJ1-1, with D unclear. The CDR3 has 15 residues. V lost 1 base to trimming and J lost 4 bases, with 13 bases between them. From germline, CDR1 is MNHEY and CDR2 SVGEGT. The CDR3 DNA reads as TGTGCCAGCAGTTACTGGGAACAGTACTCCACTGAAGCTTTCTTT. This encodes CASSYWEQYSTEAFF.

This chain uses TRBV7-2 with TRBJ2-3; 9 bases align to TRBD2. The CDR3 has 15 amino acids. The V segment lost 4 bases and the J segment 6 bases; nucleotides outside the gene matches: 8. Germline loops: CDR1 SGHTA, CDR2 FQGNSA. CDR3 residues: CASSSPSAGGDTQYF. CDR3 sequence (DNA): TGTGCCAGCAGCTCCCCCTCAGCGGGGGGTGATACGCAGTATTTT.

The J gene is TRBJ1-5, the V gene TRBV6-1; D possibly corresponds to TRBD1 (6 bases). Germline loops: CDR1 MNHNS, CDR2 SASEGT. This CDR3 has 15 residues. The V and J ends lost 3 bases and 2 bases respectively, with 11 bases between them. The CDR3 protein is CASSDVGAGNQPQHF. The CDR3 region has the DNA TGTGCCAGCAGTGACGTGGGGGCTGGCAATCAGCCCCAGCATTTT.

The CDR3 sequence is CASSPQGPYTDTQYF. The CDR3, as DNA: TGTGCCAGCAGCCCACAGGGGCCCTACACAGATACGCAGTATTTT. V gene TRBV7-9 combines with J gene TRBJ2-3; TRBD1 agrees at 7 bases. The CDR3 totals 15 residues. Germline V gene lookup returns CDR1 SEHNR and CDR2 FQNEAQ (reference sequence). V was clipped by 5 bases and J by 2 bases; unmatched bases: 7.

This clone was observed a single time. This chain uses TRBV29-1 with TRBJ1-4; possibly TRBD1 for D (5 bases). Germline loops: CDR1 SQVTM, CDR2 ANQGSEA. V gave up 2 bases and J gave up 8 bases, with 12 bases separating them. The CDR3 consists of 13 residues. The CDR3 DNA sequence: TGCAGCGTTGAATTCCAGGAGGGGGAAAAACTGTTTTTT. Encoded protein: CSVEFQEGEKLFF.

This chain links TRBV6-1 with TRBJ2-3, with 9 bases that match TRBD1. Germline loops: CDR1 MNHNS, CDR2 SASEGT. Germline trimming cut 3 bases from V and 2 bases from J; bases unmatched to any gene: 3. CDR3 length: 15 amino acids. CDR3 in amino acids: CASSDRTGVTDTQYF. CDR3 bases: TGTGCCAGCAGTGACCGGACAGGGGTCACAGATACGCAGTATTTT.

This clone was seen a handful of times. J is TRBJ2-2 and V is TRBV18; D is unresolved. Trimming took 2 bases from V and 1 from J, leaving 8 bases between them. The germline V gene encodes CDR1 KGHSH and CDR2 LQKENI. CDR3 length: 15 amino acids. The CDR3: CASSPVQQNTGELFF. For the CDR3, the DNA is TGTGCCAGCTCACCAGTACAGCAGAACACCGGGGAGCTGTTTTTT.

This chain uses TRBV18 with TRBJ1-1; D ambiguous. V lost 5 bases and J lost 7, with 8 bases in between. Germline assignment: CDR1 KGHSH and CDR2 LQKENI. This CDR3 has 11 residues. The CDR3 loop reads CASSATSEAFF. The DNA of the CDR3 is TGTGCCAGCTCAGCGACTAGTGAAGCTTTCTTT.

The chain employs TRBV7-9 and TRBJ2-5, with D unresolved. The CDR3 spans 13 residues. Germline V gives CDR1 SEHNR, CDR2 FQNEAQ (reference sequence). V lost 1 base to trimming and J lost 2 bases, with 5 bases between them. The chain's CDR3 is CASSLVIQETQYF. CDR3 in DNA: TGTGCCAGCAGCTTAGTGATACAAGAGACCCAGTACTTC.

V gene TRBV11-2 combines with J gene TRBJ2-5, with D tentatively TRBD1 or TRBD2 (6 bases each). The ends were cut back, 3 bases at V and 2 bases at J, with 25 bases in the middle. This CDR3 has 19 amino acids. Germline V CDR1 and CDR2: SGHAT, FQNNGV. The CDR3 bases are TGTGCCAGCAGCTTTAGGCGCCGGGGGCGGGGAGCGGTACAAGAGACCCAGTACTTC. Translation gives CASSFRRRGRGAVQETQYF.

CDR3 nucleotide sequence: TGTGCCAGCAGCTTGTCAGGCTATGGCTACACCTTC. It codes for CASSLSGYGYTF. This chain connects TRBV5-4 to TRBJ1-2; D uncertain. The CDR3 is 12 residues long. From germline, CDR1 is SGHNT and CDR2 YYREEE (reference sequence). With 1 base removed from V and 4 bases from J, the gap between germline ends came to 5 bases. The variable domain in full, with the rest retrieved from reference TRBV5-4 and TRBJ1-2, is ETGVTQSPTHLIKTRGQQVTLRCSSQSGHNTVSWYQQALGQGPQFIFQYYREEENGRGNFPPRFSGLQFPNYSSELNVNALELDDSALYLCASSLSGYGYTFGSGTRLTVV.